The 5 T cell receptor beta chains reported below all come from one sample, sequenced in a study of T cell responses to AZD1222 COVID-19 vaccine. TCRdb keeps only in-frame clones here, not all; method: immunoSEQ multiplex PCR. The sample records about 88,000 clones, roughly 91% being singletons. The sample in question was peripheral blood, obtained on day 0 of AZD1222 vaccination. These receptors came from an adult in good health.

This rearrangement joins TRBV30 to TRBJ1-6; no reliable D call. The V and J ends lost 0 bases and 5 bases respectively, with 11 bases between them. CDR1 GTSNPN and CDR2 SVGIG come from the germline V gene (reference sequence). CDR3 size: 15 residues. CDR3 loop: CAWSVGSTHNSPLHF. In DNA, the CDR3 is TGTGCCTGGAGTGTAGGCTCTACTCATAATTCACCCCTCCACTTT.

J is TRBJ1-1 and V is TRBV6-5, with D perhaps TRBD1 (5 bases). Germline lookup yields CDR1 MNHEY and CDR2 SVGAGI. This CDR3 contains 13 residues. Trimming removed 2 bases from V and 3 bases from J, with 7 bases in between. The DNA for the CDR3 is TGTGCCAGCAGTTACGAGGGGCACACTGAAGCTTTCTTT. Its translation is CASSYEGHTEAFF.

V usage is TRBV6-5 and J usage is TRBJ1-2; tentative D call: TRBD1 (6 bases). This CDR3 has 15 amino acids. The V gene lost 6 bases and the J gene lost 4 bases, with 18 bases spanning the gap. Germline CDR1 MNHEY, CDR2 SVGAGI. The CDR3 nucleotides are TGTGCCAGCAGCCGTAGACAGGATCCCTTCTATGGCTACACCTTC. Residues: CASSRRQDPFYGYTF.

The chain joins TRBV14 to TRBJ2-3; TRBD2 matches 7 bases. The CDR3 runs 16 residues. Germline CDR1 SGHDN, CDR2 FVKESK. The V segment lost 3 bases and the J segment 2 bases; nucleotides outside the gene matches: 8. CDR3 nucleotides: TGTGCCAGCAGCCATTCTAGCGGACCCCCCACAGATACGCAGTATTTT. Amino acid sequence: CASSHSSGPPTDTQYF.

The CDR3 loop reads CASSLSHRDRDYGYTF. CDR3 DNA sequence: TGTGCCAGCAGCCTTTCGCACCGGGACAGAGATTATGGCTACACCTTC. The rearrangement joins TRBV7-8 to TRBJ1-2; 7 bases map to TRBD1. The CDR3 runs to 16 residues. Germline CDR1 reads SGHVS; CDR2 reads FQNEAQ. Trimming cost V 5 bases and J 5 bases; bases outside gene matches: 14.